This T cell receptor beta chain was identified during a study of cytomegalovirus exposure and HLA in healthy donors. Turning to this clone: The antigen is undetermined.

Whole-study findings and limits: Presence/absence analyses treated sequencing depth as roughly uniform across donors. An analysis done earlier found most TCR beta V segments productive about 87% or about 30% of the time. A few of the chains that were CMV-associated were confirmed in vitro to be specific for CMV antigens.

Healthy bone marrow donors made up the donors. Between the trimmed V and J ends, which lost 2 bases and 3 bases, there was a span of 10 bases. The CDR3 sequence is 15 residues long. Germline CDR1 and CDR2: SGHTA and FQGNSA. The study ran its PCR with 60 Vbeta and 13 Jbeta primers. The data were produced by immunoSEQ multiplex PCR, yet TCRdb's version contains in-frame clones alone and is incomplete. The table has approximately 140,000 clones, around 73% seen once. The TCR originated in a human donor in good health. The chain links TRBV7-2 to TRBJ2-2; D may be TRBD1 (6 bases). The sequenced sample consisted of PBMCs. The CDR3 sequence is CASSLWTVDTGELFF. CDR3 sequence (DNA): TGTGCCAGCAGCTTATGGACAGTGGACACCGGGGAGCTGTTTTTT.